These 15 T cell receptor beta chains came from one sample sequenced in a study of post-analysis software for immune sequencing data. Each TCR beta cDNA library carried unique molecular identifiers. TCRdb independently ran MiXCR on the PCR reads; one entry per CDR3 protein. Altogether approximately 350,000 distinct CDR3 sequences are present, roughly 36% being singletons, with the ten largest covering around 15%. No antigen has been identified for these receptors. The study, taken as a whole, reports: TRBV5-6, TRBV5-1 and TRBV20-1 belonged to a set of roughly five TRBV segments that were more frequent in patients than controls.

Sequenced input: blood. The source of these receptors is a girl aged 10 to 17 with multiple sclerosis.

This clonotype was found a few times. The V and J genes are TRBV24-1 and TRBJ1-5, with D possibly matching TRBD1 (5 bases). The CDR3 is 15 residues long. Looked up from germline, CDR1 is KGHDR and CDR2 is SFDVKD. V was cut by 3 bases and J by 2 bases, with 10 bases left in between. CDR3 residues: CATSDPGSGNQPQHF. The CDR3 region has the DNA TGTGCCACCAGTGATCCAGGGTCGGGCAATCAGCCCCAGCATTTT.

CDR3 loop: CASSKGDQVGEQYF. In nucleotides, the CDR3 is TGCGCCAGCAGTAAGGGGGACCAGGTCGGCGAGCAGTACTTC. This chain connects TRBV5-1 to TRBJ2-7, with D possibly TRBD1 on 6 matching bases. Germline lookup yields CDR1 SGHRS and CDR2 YFSETQ. Trimming left V 5 bases short and J 6 bases short, with 18 bases between. The CDR3 spans 14 residues.

This clonotype was seen a few times. This chain links TRBV12-3 or TRBV12-4 with TRBJ2-3; 10 positions agree with TRBD2. This CDR3 region has 18 residues. Trimming at V came to 6 bases and at J to 0 bases, leaving 12 bases not matched to a gene. CDR3 amino acids: CASSPVVAGGSSTDTQYF. Written as DNA, the CDR3 is TGTGCCAGCAGCCCGGTGGTAGCGGGGGGATCTAGCACAGATACGCAGTATTTT.

This clonotype was counted only a few times. The chain uses TRBV11-2 and TRBJ2-7; either TRBD1 or TRBD2 may fit D (6 bases each). The DNA end favors TRBJ2-5, so the J call may be wrong. CDR1 is SGHAT and CDR2 is FQNNGV in the germline V gene. The CDR3 has 14 amino acids. This CDR3 reads CASSLGWGAETQYF. CDR3 coding DNA: TGTGCCAGCAGCTTAGGTTGGGGGGCAGAGACCCAGTACTTC.

The genes are TRBV29-1 and TRBJ2-7; 8 bases line up with TRBD1. The CDR3 is 15 residues long. The junction had 11 bases not matched to a gene; V was cut back by 3 bases and J by 4 bases. Germline V CDR1 and CDR2: SQVTM, ANQGSEA. The CDR3 DNA follows: TGCAGCGTTGACTCTGCTACAGGGGGTTCATACGAGCAGTACTTC. It is translated as CSVDSATGGSYEQYF.

J is TRBJ1-5 and V is TRBV20-1, with unresolved D. This CDR3 has 13 amino acids. Germline lookup yields CDR1 DFQATT and CDR2 SNEGSKA (reference sequence). Between the trimmed V and J ends, which lost 6 bases and 3 bases, there was a span of 12 bases. The CDR3 reads CSADGVINQPQHF. The CDR3 region has the DNA TGCAGTGCCGACGGGGTAATCAATCAGCCCCAGCATTTT.

The chain carries TRBV20-1 and TRBJ2-7, with 7 bases matching TRBD2. Germline trimming cut 6 bases from V and 4 bases from J; bases unmatched to any gene: 6. CDR1 and CDR2 (germline): DFQATT, SNEGSKA (reference sequence). The CDR3 covers 12 residues. Written as DNA, the CDR3 is TGCAGTGCGAAGGCGGGAGTGTACGAGCAGTACTTC. Protein product: CSAKAGVYEQYF.

A remark on this clonotype: A much larger clone lies a single base off, so this may be a read error. The chain carries TRBV29-1 and TRBJ2-1; a weak D match, TRBD1 (6 bases). The germline V gene has CDR1 SQVTM and CDR2 ANQGSEA. The CDR3 extends over 14 amino acids. Trimming removed 5 bases at V and 10 bases at J, with 21 bases between. The CDR3 nucleotides read TGCAGCGTTCCGGACAGCCCGGACGGGTGGGAGCAGTTCTTC. Protein sequence: CSVPDSPDGWEQFF.

In this sample, this clonotype turned up a few times. The chain couples TRBV12-3 or TRBV12-4 to TRBJ2-3; 9 bases agree with TRBD2. This CDR3 has 18 residues. V was clipped by 5 bases and J by 0 bases; unmatched bases: 12. The CDR3 sequence: CASSPWGPAGGSTDTQYF. CDR3 bases: TGTGCCAGCAGTCCCTGGGGGCCAGCGGGGGGTAGCACAGATACGCAGTATTTT.

For this clonotype: A much larger clonotype is one base distant, so this may be a read error. The V and J genes are TRBV9 and TRBJ2-7, with unresolved D. V lost 3 bases, J lost 4 bases, and 14 bases lay in between. In germline, CDR1 is SGDLS, CDR2 YYNGEE. The CDR3 covers 14 residues. CDR3: CASSAVAANYEQYF. CDR3 in DNA: TGTGCCAGCAGCGCAGTCGCAGCCAATTACGAGCAGTACTTC.

The genes are TRBV27 and TRBJ1-1; TRBD1 aligns across 8 bases. Germline assignment: CDR1 MNHEY and CDR2 SMNVEV (reference sequence). With 6 bases clipped from V and 11 bases from J, the junction kept 8 bases outside the gene matches. This CDR3 is built from 12 residues. CDR3 residues: CASRDRALEAFF. The CDR3, as DNA: TGTGCCAGCAGGGACAGGGCCCTGGAGGCTTTCTTT.

The chain links TRBV20-1 to TRBJ2-1; 8 bases align to TRBD2. This CDR3 comprises 14 residues. The V segment lost 6 bases and the J segment 9 bases; nucleotides outside the gene matches: 13. Germline CDR1 DFQATT, CDR2 SNEGSKA (reference sequence). DNA for the CDR3: TGCAGTGCCTCCTGGACTAGCAAGAGCACTGAGCAGTTCTTC. As protein: CSASWTSKSTEQFF.

This clonotype was seen more than once but under ten times. The rearrangement joins TRBV7-2 to TRBJ2-1; 10 bases map to TRBD2. The germline V gene has CDR1 SGHTA and CDR2 FQGNSA. The CDR3 is 17 amino acids. The ends lost 4 bases at V and 7 bases at J; junction bases unmatched: 13. The CDR3 DNA sequence: TGTGCCAGCAGCTCTACCCTACTAGCGGGGAGGAGGAATGAGCAGTTCTTC. This sequence encodes CASSSTLLAGRRNEQFF.

This clonotype was seen only a few times. V is TRBV9 and J is TRBJ2-7, with D hard to call. Germline-derived CDR1 and CDR2 are SGDLS and YYNGEE. CDR3 length: 14 residues. Trimming removed 0 bases from V and 5 bases from J, with 12 bases in between. CDR3 region: CASSVEPSYDEQYF. CDR3 coding DNA: TGTGCCAGCAGCGTAGAGCCGAGTTACGACGAGCAGTACTTC.

As concerns this clonotype: Relative to the germline gene, one junction end is altered; a read error may explain this. The chain combines TRBV7-7 with TRBJ2-1; 14 bases are a match to TRBD2. The CDR3 loop spans 16 amino acids. The germline CDR1 and CDR2 sequences are SSHAT and FNYEAQ (reference sequence). CDR3 sequence: CASSLGTSGGHNEQFF. CDR3 DNA: TGTGCTAGCAGCTTGGGGACTAGCGGGGGACACAATGAGCAGTTCTTC.